This T cell receptor beta chain was profiled in a study of siplizumab effects on memory and regulatory T cells. General study results and limits: In roughly 80-97% of proliferating CD4+ or CD8+ clones, a naive or memory phenotype could not be assigned. The apparent diversity of naive T cells exceeded that of memory cells, and naive T cells seemed to make a major contribution to the alloresponse. With siplizumab, Treg-derived clones averaged roughly 62% of mappable alloreactive CD4+ clones, versus about 25% in controls.

Per sample, 80,000 to 100,000 TCR templates underwent assay. Profiling relied on immunoSEQ multiplex PCR, and the TCRdb table lists in-frame clones only, not all of them. The top ten clones hold 0.65% to 0.8% of a sample with 100,000 or so clones, about 90% of them seen once. CDR1 and CDR2 from the germline V gene are SEHNR and FQNEAQ (reference sequence). The CDR3 is 19 amino acids. The junction had 11 bases not matched to a gene; V was cut back by 3 bases and J by 0 bases. For this clone: Antigen: not known.

This clonotype originated in a human donor in good health. The rearrangement uses TRBV7-9 and TRBJ2-3; 11 positions match TRBD2. The sample taken for sequencing was Tregs sorted from blood. This CDR3 reads CASSFPTSGESSSTDTQYF. CDR3 nucleotides: TGTGCCAGCAGCTTTCCGACTAGCGGGGAATCATCGAGCACAGATACGCAGTATTTT.